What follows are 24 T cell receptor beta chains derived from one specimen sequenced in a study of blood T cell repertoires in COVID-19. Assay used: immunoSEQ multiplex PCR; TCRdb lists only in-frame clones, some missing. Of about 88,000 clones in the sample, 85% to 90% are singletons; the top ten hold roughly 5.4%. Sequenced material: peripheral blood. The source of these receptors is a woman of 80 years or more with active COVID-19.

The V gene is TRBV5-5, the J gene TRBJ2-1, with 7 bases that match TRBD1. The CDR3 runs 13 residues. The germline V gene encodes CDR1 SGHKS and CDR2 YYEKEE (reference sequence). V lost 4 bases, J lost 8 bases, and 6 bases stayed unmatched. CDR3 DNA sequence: TGTGCCAGCAGCGTGACGACAGGGTATGAGCAGTTCTTC. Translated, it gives CASSVTTGYEQFF.

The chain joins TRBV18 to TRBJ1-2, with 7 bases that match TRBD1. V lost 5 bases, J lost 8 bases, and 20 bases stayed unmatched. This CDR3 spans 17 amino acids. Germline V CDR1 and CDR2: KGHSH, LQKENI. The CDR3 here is CASSSQTGPGTAMGYTF. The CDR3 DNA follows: TGTGCCAGCTCATCTCAGACAGGGCCCGGAACTGCTATGGGCTACACCTTC.

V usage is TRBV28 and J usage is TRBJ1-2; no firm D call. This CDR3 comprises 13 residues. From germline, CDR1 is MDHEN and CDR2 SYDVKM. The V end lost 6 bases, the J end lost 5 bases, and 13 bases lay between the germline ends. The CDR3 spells CASSDFGVYGYTF. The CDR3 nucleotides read TGTGCCAGCAGCGACTTCGGGGTATATGGCTACACCTTC.

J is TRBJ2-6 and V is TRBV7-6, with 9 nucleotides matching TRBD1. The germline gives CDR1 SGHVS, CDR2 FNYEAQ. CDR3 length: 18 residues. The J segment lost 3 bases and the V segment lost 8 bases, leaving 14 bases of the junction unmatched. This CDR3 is CASGELQGALLGANVLTF. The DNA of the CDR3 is TGTGCCAGCGGTGAGCTACAGGGGGCCTTGCTTGGGGCCAACGTCCTGACTTTC.

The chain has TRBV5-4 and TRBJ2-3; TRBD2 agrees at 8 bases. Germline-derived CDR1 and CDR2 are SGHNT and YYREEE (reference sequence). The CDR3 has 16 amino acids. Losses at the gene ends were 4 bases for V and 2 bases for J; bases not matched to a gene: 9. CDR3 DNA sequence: TGTGCCAGCAGCCCACTACCAGCGGGAGCCACAGATACGCAGTATTTT. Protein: CASSPLPAGATDTQYF.

The DNA for the CDR3 is TGTGCCAGCAGCCAAGAGGGCAGGGCCAGCTCTGGGGCCAACGTCCTGACTTTC. Protein product: CASSQEGRASSGANVLTF. The chain carries TRBV3-1 (or the pseudogene TRBV3-2) and TRBJ2-6, with D possibly being TRBD1 (5 bases). The V and J ends lost 0 bases and 0 bases respectively, with 12 bases between them. CDR3 size: 18 residues. Germline CDR1 LGHDT, CDR2 YNNKEL (reference sequence).

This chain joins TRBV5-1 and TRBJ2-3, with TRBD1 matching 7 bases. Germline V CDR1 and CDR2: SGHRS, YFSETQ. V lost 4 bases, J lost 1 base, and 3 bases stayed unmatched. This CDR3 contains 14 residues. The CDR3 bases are TGCGCCAGCAGCGCTGACAGGGGCACAGATACGCAGTATTTT. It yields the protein CASSADRGTDTQYF. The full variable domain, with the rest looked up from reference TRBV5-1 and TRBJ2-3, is KAGVTQTPRYLIKTRGQQVTLSCSPISGHRSVSWYQQTPGQGLQFLFEYFSETQRNKGNFPGRFSGRQFSNSRSEMNVSTLELGDSALYLCASSADRGTDTQYFGPGTRLTVL.

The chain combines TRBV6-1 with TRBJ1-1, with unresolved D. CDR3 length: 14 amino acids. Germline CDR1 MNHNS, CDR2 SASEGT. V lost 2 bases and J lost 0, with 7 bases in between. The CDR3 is CASSEYPVNTEAFF. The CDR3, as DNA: TGTGCCAGCAGTGAATATCCGGTGAACACTGAAGCTTTCTTT.

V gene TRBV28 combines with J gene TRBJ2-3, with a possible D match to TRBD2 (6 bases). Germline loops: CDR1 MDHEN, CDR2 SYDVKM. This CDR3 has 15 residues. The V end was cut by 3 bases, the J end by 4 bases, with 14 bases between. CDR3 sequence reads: CASSFQRVLADTQYF. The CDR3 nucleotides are TGTGCCAGCAGTTTTCAGCGGGTCTTGGCAGATACGCAGTATTTT.

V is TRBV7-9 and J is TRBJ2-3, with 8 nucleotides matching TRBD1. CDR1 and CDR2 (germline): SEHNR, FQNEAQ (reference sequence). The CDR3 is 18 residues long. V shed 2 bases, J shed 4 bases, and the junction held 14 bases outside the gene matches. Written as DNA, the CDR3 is TGTGCCAGCAGCTTAAATAGCCGACAGGGGTTACGGGCAGATACGCAGTATTTT. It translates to CASSLNSRQGLRADTQYF. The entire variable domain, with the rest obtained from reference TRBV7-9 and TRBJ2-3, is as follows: DTGVSQNPRHKITKRGQNVTFRCDPISEHNRLYWYRQTLGQGPEFLTYFQNEAQLEKSRLLSDRFSAERPKGSFSTLEIQRTEQGDSAMYLCASSLNSRQGLRADTQYFGPGTRLTVL.

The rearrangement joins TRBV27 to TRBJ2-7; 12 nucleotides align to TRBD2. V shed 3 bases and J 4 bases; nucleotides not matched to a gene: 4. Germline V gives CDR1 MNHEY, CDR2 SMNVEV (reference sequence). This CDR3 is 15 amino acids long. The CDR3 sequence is CASSFGLAGTYEQYF. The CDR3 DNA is TGTGCCAGCAGTTTCGGACTAGCGGGAACTTACGAGCAGTACTTC.

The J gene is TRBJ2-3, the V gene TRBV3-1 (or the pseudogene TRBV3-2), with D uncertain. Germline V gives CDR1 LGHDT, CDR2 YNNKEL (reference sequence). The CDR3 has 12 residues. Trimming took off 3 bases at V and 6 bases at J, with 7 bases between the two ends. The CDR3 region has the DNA TGTGCCAGCAGCCACCCCCCTGATACGCAGTATTTT. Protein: CASSHPPDTQYF.

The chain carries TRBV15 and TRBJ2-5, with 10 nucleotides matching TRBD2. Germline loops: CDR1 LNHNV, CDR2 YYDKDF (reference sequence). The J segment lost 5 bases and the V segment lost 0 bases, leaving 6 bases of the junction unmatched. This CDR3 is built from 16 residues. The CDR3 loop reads CATSRDWASGSETQYF. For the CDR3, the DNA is TGTGCCACCAGCAGAGATTGGGCTAGCGGGAGTGAGACCCAGTACTTC.

CDR3 loop: CASEGGGAGDADTQYF. Written as DNA, the CDR3 is TGTGCCAGCGAAGGGGGCGGAGCGGGAGACGCAGATACGCAGTATTTT. The chain employs TRBV28 and TRBJ2-3; maybe TRBD2 (8 bases). CDR3 size: 16 residues. Germline loops: CDR1 MDHEN, CDR2 SYDVKM. The germline V and J ends were trimmed by 8 bases and 4 bases, with 22 bases remaining between them.

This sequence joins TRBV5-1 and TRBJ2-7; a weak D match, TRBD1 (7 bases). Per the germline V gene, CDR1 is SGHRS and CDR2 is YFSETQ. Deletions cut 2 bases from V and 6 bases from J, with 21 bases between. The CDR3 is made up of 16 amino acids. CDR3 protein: CASSLFLRRGLGEQYF. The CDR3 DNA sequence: TGCGCCAGCAGCTTATTCCTCAGGAGGGGGCTCGGCGAGCAGTACTTC.

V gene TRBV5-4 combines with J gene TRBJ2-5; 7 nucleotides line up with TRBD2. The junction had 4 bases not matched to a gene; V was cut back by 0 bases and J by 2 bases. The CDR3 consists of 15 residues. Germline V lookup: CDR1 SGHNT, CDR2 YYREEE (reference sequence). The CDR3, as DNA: TGTGCCAGCAGCTTGGGACTAGCCCGGCAAGAGACCCAGTACTTC. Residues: CASSLGLARQETQYF.

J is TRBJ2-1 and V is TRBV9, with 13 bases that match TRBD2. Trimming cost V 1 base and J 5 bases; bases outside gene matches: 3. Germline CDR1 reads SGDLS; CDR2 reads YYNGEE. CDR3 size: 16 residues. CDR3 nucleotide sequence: TGTGCCAGCAGCGTAAGGGGGACTAGCGGGGACAATGAGCAGTTCTTC. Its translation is CASSVRGTSGDNEQFF.

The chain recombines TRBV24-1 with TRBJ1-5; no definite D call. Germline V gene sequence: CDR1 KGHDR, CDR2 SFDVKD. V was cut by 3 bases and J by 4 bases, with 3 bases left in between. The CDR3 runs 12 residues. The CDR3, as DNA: TGTGCCACCAGTGATCCAAATCAGCCCCAGCATTTT. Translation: CATSDPNQPQHF.

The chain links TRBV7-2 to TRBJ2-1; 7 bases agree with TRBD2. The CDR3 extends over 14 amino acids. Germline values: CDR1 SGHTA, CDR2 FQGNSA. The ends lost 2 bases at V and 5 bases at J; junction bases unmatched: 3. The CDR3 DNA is TGTGCCAGCAGCTTAATGGCGGGGGACAATGAGCAGTTCTTC. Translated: CASSLMAGDNEQFF.

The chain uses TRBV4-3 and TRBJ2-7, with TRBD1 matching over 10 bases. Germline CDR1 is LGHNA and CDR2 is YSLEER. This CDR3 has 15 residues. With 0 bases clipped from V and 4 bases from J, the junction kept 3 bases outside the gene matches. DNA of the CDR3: TGCGCCAGCAGCCAAGAGACAGGGGGCTCATACGAGCAGTACTTC. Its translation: CASSQETGGSYEQYF.

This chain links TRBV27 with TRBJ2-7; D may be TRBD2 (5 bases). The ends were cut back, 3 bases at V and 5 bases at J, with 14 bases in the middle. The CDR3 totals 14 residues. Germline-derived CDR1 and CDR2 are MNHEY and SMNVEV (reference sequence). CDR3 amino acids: CASSFSGSLDEQYF. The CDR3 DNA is TGTGCCAGCAGTTTTTCGGGGTCTCTCGACGAGCAGTACTTC.

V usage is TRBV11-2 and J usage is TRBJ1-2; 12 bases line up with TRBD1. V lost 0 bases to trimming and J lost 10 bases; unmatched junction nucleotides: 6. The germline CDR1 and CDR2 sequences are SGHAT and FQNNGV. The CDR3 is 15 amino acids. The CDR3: CASSLDVGQGADYTF. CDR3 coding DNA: TGTGCCAGCAGCTTAGATGTGGGACAGGGGGCGGACTACACCTTC.

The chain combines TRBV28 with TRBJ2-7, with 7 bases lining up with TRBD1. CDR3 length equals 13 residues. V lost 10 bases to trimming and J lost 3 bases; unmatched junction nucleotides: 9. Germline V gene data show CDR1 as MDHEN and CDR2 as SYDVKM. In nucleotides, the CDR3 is TGTGCCACCAGGGACAGCAGTGACTACGAGCAGTACTTC. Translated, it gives CATRDSSDYEQYF. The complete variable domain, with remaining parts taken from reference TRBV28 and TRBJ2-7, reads DVKVTQSSRYLVKRTGEKVFLECVQDMDHENMFWYRQDPGLGLRLIYFSYDVKMKEKGDIPEGYSVSREKKERFSLILESASTNQTSMYLCATRDSSDYEQYFGPGTRLTVT.

CDR3 protein: CASSQVAISETQYF. CDR3 sequence (DNA): TGTGCCAGCAGCCAAGTCGCCATTAGCGAGACCCAGTACTTC. The J gene is TRBJ2-5, the V gene TRBV3-1 (or the pseudogene TRBV3-2); D gene uncertain. This CDR3 region has 14 residues. Germline CDR1 and CDR2: LGHDT and YNNKEL (reference sequence). V lost 1 base and J lost 5, with 11 bases in between.